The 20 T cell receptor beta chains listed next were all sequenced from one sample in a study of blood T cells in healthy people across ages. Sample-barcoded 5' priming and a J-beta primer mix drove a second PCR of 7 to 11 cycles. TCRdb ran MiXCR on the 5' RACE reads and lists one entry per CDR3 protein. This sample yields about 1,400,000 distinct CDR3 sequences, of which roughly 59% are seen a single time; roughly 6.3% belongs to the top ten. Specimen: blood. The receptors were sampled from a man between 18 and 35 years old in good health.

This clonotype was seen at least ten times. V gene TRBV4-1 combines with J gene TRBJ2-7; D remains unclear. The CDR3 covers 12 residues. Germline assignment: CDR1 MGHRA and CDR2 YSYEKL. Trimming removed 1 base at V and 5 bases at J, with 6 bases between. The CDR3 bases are TGCGCCAGCAGCCAAGTAGGCGACGAGCAGTACTTC. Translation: CASSQVGDEQYF.

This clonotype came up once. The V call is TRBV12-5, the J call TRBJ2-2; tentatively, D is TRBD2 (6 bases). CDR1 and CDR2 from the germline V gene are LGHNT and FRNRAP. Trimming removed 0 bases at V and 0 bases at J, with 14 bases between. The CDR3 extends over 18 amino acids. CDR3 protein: CASGLVQSGVSNTGELFF. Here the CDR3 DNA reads TGTGCTAGTGGTTTGGTACAGTCGGGGGTATCGAACACCGGGGAGCTGTTTTTT. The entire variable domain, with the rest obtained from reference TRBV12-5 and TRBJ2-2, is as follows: DARVTQTPRHKVTEMGQEVTMRCQPILGHNTVFWYRQTMMQGLELLAYFRNRAPLDDSGMPKDRFSAEMPDATLATLKIQPSEPRDSAVYFCASGLVQSGVSNTGELFFGEGSRLTVL.

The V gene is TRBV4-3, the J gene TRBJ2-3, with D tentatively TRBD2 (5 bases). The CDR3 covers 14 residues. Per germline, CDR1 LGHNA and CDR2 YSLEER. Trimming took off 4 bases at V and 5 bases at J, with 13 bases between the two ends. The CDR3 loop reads CASSLDLMGDTQYF. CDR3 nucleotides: TGCGCCAGCAGCCTGGACTTGATGGGAGATACGCAGTATTTT.

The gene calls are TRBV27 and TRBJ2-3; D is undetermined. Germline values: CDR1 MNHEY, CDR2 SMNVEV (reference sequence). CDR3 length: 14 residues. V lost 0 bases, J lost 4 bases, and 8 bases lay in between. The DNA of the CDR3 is TGTGCCAGCAGTTTATCGGTAAACCCAGATACGCAGTATTTT. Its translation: CASSLSVNPDTQYF.

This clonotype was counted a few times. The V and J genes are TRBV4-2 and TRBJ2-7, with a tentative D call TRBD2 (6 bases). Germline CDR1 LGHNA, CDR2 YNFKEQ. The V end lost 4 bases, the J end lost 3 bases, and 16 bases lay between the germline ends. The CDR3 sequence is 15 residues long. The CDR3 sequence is CASSPLTGVGYEQYF. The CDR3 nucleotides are TGTGCCAGCAGCCCCCTGACGGGAGTAGGCTACGAGCAGTACTTC.

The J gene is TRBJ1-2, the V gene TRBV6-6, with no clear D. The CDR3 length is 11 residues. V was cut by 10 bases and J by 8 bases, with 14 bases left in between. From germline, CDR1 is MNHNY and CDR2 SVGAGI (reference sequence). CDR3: CAILKERGYTF. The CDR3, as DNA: TGTGCCATCCTGAAGGAGAGGGGCTACACCTTC.

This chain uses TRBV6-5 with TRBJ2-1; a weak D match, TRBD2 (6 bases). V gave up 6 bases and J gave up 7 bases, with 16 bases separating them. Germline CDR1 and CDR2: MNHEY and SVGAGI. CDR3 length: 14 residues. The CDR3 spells CASSGTPGRNEQFF. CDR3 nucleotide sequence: TGTGCCAGCAGCGGGACTCCTGGTAGAAATGAGCAGTTCTTC.

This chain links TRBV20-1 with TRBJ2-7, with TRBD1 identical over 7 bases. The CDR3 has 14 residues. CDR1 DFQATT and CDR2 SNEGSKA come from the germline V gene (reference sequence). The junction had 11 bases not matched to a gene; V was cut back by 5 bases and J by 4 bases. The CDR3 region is CSASRPTGRYEQYF. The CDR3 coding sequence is TGCAGTGCTTCCCGACCGACAGGGCGATACGAGCAGTACTTC.

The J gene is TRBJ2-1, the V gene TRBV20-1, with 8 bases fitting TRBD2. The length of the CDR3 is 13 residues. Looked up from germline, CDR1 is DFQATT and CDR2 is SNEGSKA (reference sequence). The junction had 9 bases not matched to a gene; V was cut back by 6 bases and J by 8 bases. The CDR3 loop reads CSAVREGPHEQFF. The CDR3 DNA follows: TGCAGTGCCGTCCGGGAGGGCCCCCATGAGCAGTTCTTC.

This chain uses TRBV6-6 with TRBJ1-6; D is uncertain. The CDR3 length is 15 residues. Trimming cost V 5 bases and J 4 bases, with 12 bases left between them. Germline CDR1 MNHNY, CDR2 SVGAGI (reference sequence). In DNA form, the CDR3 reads TGTGCCAGCAGTCCAGACGGACGGTATAATTCACCCCTCCACTTT. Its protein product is CASSPDGRYNSPLHF.

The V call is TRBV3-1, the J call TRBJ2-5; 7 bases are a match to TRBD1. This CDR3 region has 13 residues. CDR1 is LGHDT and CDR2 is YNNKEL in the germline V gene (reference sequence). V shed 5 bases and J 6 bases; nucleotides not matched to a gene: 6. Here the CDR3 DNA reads TGTGCCAGCAGCGAAAGGGGGCCGAAGACCCAGTACTTC. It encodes CASSERGPKTQYF.

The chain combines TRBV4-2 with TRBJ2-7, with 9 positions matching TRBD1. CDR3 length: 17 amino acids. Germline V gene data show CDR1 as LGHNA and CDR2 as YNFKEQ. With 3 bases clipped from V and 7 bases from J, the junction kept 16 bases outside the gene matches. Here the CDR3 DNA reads TGTGCCAGCAGCCATCTCACAGGGGGCGGAACGGTCACTGAGCAGTACTTC. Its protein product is CASSHLTGGGTVTEQYF.

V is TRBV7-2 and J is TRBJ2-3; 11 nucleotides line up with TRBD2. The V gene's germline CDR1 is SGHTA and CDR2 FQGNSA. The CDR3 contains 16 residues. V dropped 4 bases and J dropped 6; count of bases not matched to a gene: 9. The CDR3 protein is CASSSPTSGGSDTQYF. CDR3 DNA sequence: TGTGCCAGCAGCTCCCCTACTAGCGGGGGTAGTGATACGCAGTATTTT.

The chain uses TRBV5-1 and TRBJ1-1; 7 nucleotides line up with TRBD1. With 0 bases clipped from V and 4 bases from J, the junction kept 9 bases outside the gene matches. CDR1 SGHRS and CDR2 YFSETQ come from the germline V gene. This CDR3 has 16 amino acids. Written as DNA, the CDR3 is TGCGCCAGCAGCTTGGGACCAGGGGGAATTCGCACTGAAGCTTTCTTT. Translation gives CASSLGPGGIRTEAFF.

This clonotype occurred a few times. CDR3 in amino acids: CASSQEDSGANVLTF. CDR3 DNA sequence: TGTGCCAGCAGCCAAGAGGATTCTGGGGCCAACGTCCTGACTTTC. The rearrangement joins TRBV3-1 to TRBJ2-6; D uncertain. There are 15 residues in the CDR3. Trimming removed 0 bases from V and 1 base from J, with 4 bases in between. CDR1 and CDR2 from the germline V gene are LGHDT and YNNKEL (reference sequence).

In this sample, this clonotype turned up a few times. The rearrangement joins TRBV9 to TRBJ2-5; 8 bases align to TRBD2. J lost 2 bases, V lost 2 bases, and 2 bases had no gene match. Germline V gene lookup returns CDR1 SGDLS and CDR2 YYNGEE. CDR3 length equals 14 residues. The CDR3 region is CASSVSGVQETQYF. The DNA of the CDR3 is TGTGCCAGCAGCGTTAGCGGGGTGCAAGAGACCCAGTACTTC.

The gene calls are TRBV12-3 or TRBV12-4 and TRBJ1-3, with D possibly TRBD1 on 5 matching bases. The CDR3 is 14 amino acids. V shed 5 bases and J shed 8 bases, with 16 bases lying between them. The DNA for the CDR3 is TGTGCCAGCAGTCTTGGCGGGGGTATGGACACCATATATTTT. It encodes CASSLGGGMDTIYF.

CDR3 DNA: TGCAGTACCATCCCCCGAGCGGGTACCTCCTACGAGCAGTACTTC. Translated: CSTIPRAGTSYEQYF. The gene calls are TRBV20-1 and TRBJ2-7; D is perhaps TRBD2 (6 bases). This CDR3 has 15 amino acids. Germline V gene data show CDR1 as DFQATT and CDR2 as SNEGSKA (reference sequence). Trimming took off 8 bases at V and 0 bases at J, with 20 bases between the two ends.

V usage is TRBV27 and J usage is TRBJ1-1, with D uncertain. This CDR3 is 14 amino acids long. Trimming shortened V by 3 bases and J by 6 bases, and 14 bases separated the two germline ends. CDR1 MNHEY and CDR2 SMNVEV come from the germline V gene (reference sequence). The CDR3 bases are TGTGCCAGCAGTTTTACGGTGGAGGGCCCTGAAGCTTTCTTT. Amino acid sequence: CASSFTVEGPEAFF.

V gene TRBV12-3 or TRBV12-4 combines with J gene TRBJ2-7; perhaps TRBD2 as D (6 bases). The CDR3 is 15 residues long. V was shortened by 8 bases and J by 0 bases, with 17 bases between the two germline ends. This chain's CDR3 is CASGRSGGPSYEQYF. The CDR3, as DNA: TGTGCCAGCGGCCGTAGCGGAGGGCCCTCCTACGAGCAGTACTTC.